Listed here are 30 T cell receptor beta chains from one sample, sequenced in a study of T-cell reconstitution after alpha-beta-depleted transplantation in children. This sample's TCRbeta library carried unique molecular identifier barcodes. MiXCR was run by TCRdb on the PCR reads, yielding one entry per CDR3 protein. This table holds about 460,000 distinct CDR3 sequences, 9.5% to 15% found once. Here the sequenced sample was PBMCs from the stem cell graft donor, taken from the stem cell graft. The receptor set was obtained from a human donor who donated a stem cell graft to a child with combined immunodeficiency.

This rearrangement joins TRBV12-3 or TRBV12-4 to TRBJ2-3; TRBD1 aligns across 8 bases. The V gene end was trimmed by 8 bases and the J gene end by 1 base; junction bases not matched to a gene: 8. The CDR3 extends over 15 amino acids. This CDR3 reads CASGLTGEGTDTQYF. CDR3 in DNA: TGTGCCAGCGGCCTGACAGGGGAGGGCACAGATACGCAGTATTTT.

This clonotype was seen many times. This rearrangement joins TRBV7-9 to TRBJ2-5; D perhaps matches TRBD1 (6 bases). The CDR3 sequence is 16 residues long. Germline CDR1 SEHNR, CDR2 FQNEAQ (reference sequence). V was trimmed by 5 bases and J by 3 bases, leaving 19 bases between them. The CDR3 protein is CASSRGVRGAEETQYF. The CDR3 DNA follows: TGTGCCAGCAGCCGAGGCGTCAGGGGCGCGGAAGAGACCCAGTACTTC.

Ten or more counts support this clonotype. The chain combines TRBV29-1 with TRBJ2-1; 9 bases map to TRBD2. CDR1 and CDR2 from the germline V gene are SQVTM and ANQGSEA. The CDR3 covers 17 residues. The V and J ends lost 3 bases and 7 bases, in that order; junction bases with no gene match: 16. The CDR3 DNA reads as TGCAGCGTTGAGGATTATCCGCTGTTTAGCGGGAGTAATGAGCAGTTCTTC. This codes for CSVEDYPLFSGSNEQFF.

Many counts were recorded for this clonotype. This chain connects TRBV6-5 to TRBJ2-7, with unresolved D. Germline V CDR1 and CDR2: MNHEY, SVGAGI. Trimming removed 4 bases at V and 2 bases at J, with 9 bases between. CDR3 size: 13 residues. CDR3 DNA: TGTGCCAGCAGTTTTGGAATGGCCTACGAGCAGTACTTC. Protein: CASSFGMAYEQYF.

This chain joins TRBV4-3 and TRBJ2-7; 9 nucleotides line up with TRBD1. This CDR3 is 15 amino acids long. Trimming took 0 bases from V and 12 from J; bases not matched to a gene: 12. Germline V CDR1 and CDR2: LGHNA, YSLEER. The CDR3 region has the DNA TGCGCCAGCAGCCAAGATGCCTTACAGGGGGCGATAAGGTACTTC. It codes for CASSQDALQGAIRYF.

This clonotype showed up many times. The gene calls are TRBV6-5 and TRBJ2-7; possible D gene TRBD1, 5 bases. The CDR3 consists of 15 residues. Germline V lookup: CDR1 MNHEY, CDR2 SVGAGI. The germline V and J ends were trimmed by 0 bases and 3 bases, with 12 bases remaining between them. CDR3 in DNA: TGTGCCAGCAGTTACTCCCTATTGACAGACTACGAGCAGTACTTC. Its translation: CASSYSLLTDYEQYF.

This clonotype turned up a few times. This chain uses TRBV10-3 with TRBJ2-1; 7 bases line up with TRBD2. Germline trimming cut 0 bases from V and 7 bases from J; bases unmatched to any gene: 3. This CDR3 is built from 14 residues. Germline assignment: CDR1 ENHRY and CDR2 SYGVKD. CDR3 residues: CAISESLARNEQFF. CDR3 DNA sequence: TGTGCCATCAGTGAGTCACTAGCGAGAAATGAGCAGTTCTTC.

The chain is built from TRBV9 and TRBJ1-4, with a tentative D call TRBD1 (5 bases). This CDR3 comprises 15 residues. Germline CDR1 is SGDLS and CDR2 is YYNGEE. V shed 0 bases and J shed 7 bases, with 13 bases lying between them. The CDR3, as DNA: TGTGCCAGCAGCGTAGGAGGCAGGGCTTCTGAAAAACTGTTTTTT. Translated: CASSVGGRASEKLFF.

This sequence joins TRBV13 and TRBJ2-7; perhaps TRBD1 as D (8 bases). Germline CDR1 reads PRHDT; CDR2 reads FYEKMQ (reference sequence). The CDR3 totals 12 residues. The V end lost 6 bases, the J end lost 6 bases, and 12 bases lay between the germline ends. In DNA, the CDR3 is TGTGCCAGCAGTCACAGGGGGGGCGAGCAGTACTTC. The encoded protein is CASSHRGGEQYF.

This clonotype was recorded at least ten times. The chain links TRBV7-2 to TRBJ2-1; 8 bases fit TRBD2. CDR3 length: 15 residues. The germline gives CDR1 SGHTA, CDR2 FQGNSA. V was pared by 2 bases and J by 2 bases, with 2 bases of the junction left unmatched. Written as DNA, the CDR3 is TGTGCCAGCAGCTTATCGGGAGGGCCCTACAATGAGCAGTTCTTC. This gives the protein CASSLSGGPYNEQFF.

There are a few counts of this clonotype. The chain recombines TRBV20-1 with TRBJ2-2; 10 nucleotides match TRBD2. CDR1 and CDR2 from the germline V gene are DFQATT and SNEGSKA (reference sequence). J gave up 1 base and V 1 base, and 6 bases lay outside the gene matches. The CDR3 is 17 residues long. CDR3 DNA sequence: TGCAGTGCTAGAGTTTGGGCTAGCGGGGGGAACACCGGGGAGCTGTTTTTT. Amino acid sequence: CSARVWASGGNTGELFF.

This clonotype was counted ten times or more. The V gene is TRBV12-3 or TRBV12-4, the J gene TRBJ2-2, with D possibly TRBD2 on 6 matching bases. V was cut by 10 bases and J by 2 bases, with 23 bases left in between. The CDR3 has 17 amino acids. The CDR3 DNA sequence: TGTGCCACCAAAAGGTGGGGAGGCGGACCCAACACCGGGGAGCTGTTTTTT. Translated: CATKRWGGGPNTGELFF.

The rearrangement links TRBV7-8 to TRBJ1-5; D gene uncertain. V lost 3 bases and J lost 0, with 6 bases in between. Per the germline V gene, CDR1 is SGHVS and CDR2 is FQNEAQ. CDR3 size: 14 residues. Here the CDR3 reads CASSFYSSNQPQHF. The CDR3, as DNA: TGTGCCAGCAGCTTCTACAGTAGCAATCAGCCCCAGCATTTT.

This clonotype was seen a few times. The chain has TRBV20-1 and TRBJ1-1; possibly TRBD1 for D (5 bases). The CDR3 is 11 amino acids. Germline lookup yields CDR1 DFQATT and CDR2 SNEGSKA (reference sequence). Between the trimmed V and J ends, which lost 3 bases and 7 bases, there was a span of 9 bases. The chain's CDR3 is CSARGQLEAFF. The CDR3 region has the DNA TGCAGTGCTAGGGGGCAACTTGAAGCTTTCTTT.

This clonotype has a count of ten or more. V gene TRBV12-3 or TRBV12-4 combines with J gene TRBJ2-1; D is undetermined. This CDR3 is built from 14 residues. V was trimmed by 6 bases and J by 1 base, leaving 10 bases between them. The CDR3 nucleotides are TGTGCCAGCAGCCACCCCATATCCTACAATGAGCAGTTCTTC. Translating gives CASSHPISYNEQFF.

There are a few counts of this clonotype. V is TRBV6-1 and J is TRBJ2-1; D possibly matches TRBD1 or TRBD2 (5 bases each). The CDR3 covers 10 residues. V gave up 5 bases and J gave up 14 bases, with 10 bases separating them. Per the germline V gene, CDR1 is MNHNS and CDR2 is SASEGT. CDR3 coding DNA: TGTGCCAGCAGTTTGGGGGTTAAGTTCTTC. As protein: CASSLGVKFF.

This clonotype appeared a few times. V is TRBV11-2 and J is TRBJ2-3, with a weak D call TRBD1 (6 bases). Trimming took off 5 bases at V and 8 bases at J, with 23 bases between the two ends. CDR1 and CDR2 (germline): SGHAT, FQNNGV. The CDR3 has 16 amino acids. CDR3 sequence reads: CASSPPTGQSSPTQYF. CDR3 DNA sequence: TGTGCCAGCAGCCCTCCCACTGGACAGTCCTCCCCTACGCAGTATTTT.

Ten or more counts support this clonotype. V usage is TRBV29-1 and J usage is TRBJ2-5; TRBD1 is a possible D gene (7 bases). CDR3 size: 13 residues. From germline, CDR1 is SQVTM and CDR2 ANQGSEA. Trimming took 3 bases from V and 3 from J, leaving 11 bases between them. CDR3 nucleotides: TGCAGCGTTGATGGCGGGACAGAAGAGACCCAGTACTTC. It yields the protein CSVDGGTEETQYF.

This clonotype has only a few counts. This chain links TRBV20-1 with TRBJ2-7; tentative D call: TRBD2 (6 bases). CDR3 length equals 13 residues. Germline V gives CDR1 DFQATT, CDR2 SNEGSKA (reference sequence). V was cut by 6 bases and J by 3 bases, with 15 bases left in between. The CDR3 protein is CSAGGGRNYEQYF. The CDR3 DNA sequence: TGCAGTGCGGGAGGTGGGAGGAACTACGAGCAGTACTTC.

The sample holds many counts of this clonotype. CDR3 nucleotide sequence: TGTGCCATCAGTGAGACTGCAACTAATGAAAAACTGTTTTTT. It codes for CAISETATNEKLFF. V usage is TRBV10-3 and J usage is TRBJ1-4; D gene unclear. Germline values: CDR1 ENHRY, CDR2 SYGVKD. With 2 bases removed from V and 0 bases from J, the gap between germline ends came to 4 bases. This CDR3 has 14 amino acids.

Only a few counts were recorded for this clonotype. V and J are TRBV6-6 and TRBJ1-2; 7 bases align to TRBD1. V shed 6 bases and J 4 bases; nucleotides not matched to a gene: 5. Germline CDR1 and CDR2: MNHNY and SVGAGI (reference sequence). The CDR3 covers 13 residues. DNA for the CDR3: TGTGCCAGCAGGATCGGGACAGTCTATGGCTACACCTTC. It encodes CASRIGTVYGYTF.

Many counts were recorded for this clonotype. V is TRBV10-3 and J is TRBJ2-1; D ambiguous. The germline V gene encodes CDR1 ENHRY and CDR2 SYGVKD. The CDR3 length is 14 residues. Trimming stripped 3 bases from V and 6 bases from J, with 12 bases between. The CDR3 sequence: CAISDPGQVNEQFF. CDR3 bases: TGTGCCATCAGTGACCCCGGGCAGGTCAATGAGCAGTTCTTC.

The chain carries TRBV12-3 or TRBV12-4 and TRBJ2-1; D gene unclear. The CDR3 extends over 12 amino acids. V was trimmed by 7 bases and J by 2 bases, leaving 6 bases between them. The CDR3 here is CASTGTYNEQFF. CDR3 nucleotides: TGTGCCAGCACAGGTACCTACAATGAGCAGTTCTTC.

This clonotype has a handful of counts. The rearrangement links TRBV7-9 to TRBJ2-1; D possibly corresponds to TRBD2 (5 bases). Trimming shortened V by 4 bases and J by 5 bases, and 12 bases separated the two germline ends. The germline V gene has CDR1 SEHNR and CDR2 FQNEAQ (reference sequence). The CDR3 has 14 residues. CDR3 in amino acids: CASSSLLGNNEQFF. Here the CDR3 DNA reads TGTGCCAGCAGCTCCCTACTAGGGAACAATGAGCAGTTCTTC.

This clonotype was seen a handful of times. The gene calls are TRBV9 and TRBJ2-1; 7 bases are a match to TRBD2. V lost 4 bases to trimming and J lost 4 bases; unmatched junction nucleotides: 5. CDR3 length equals 14 residues. Per germline, CDR1 SGDLS and CDR2 YYNGEE. The CDR3 protein is CASSKSGAYNEQFF. The CDR3 nucleotides are TGTGCCAGCAGCAAAAGCGGGGCTTACAATGAGCAGTTCTTC.

This clonotype was detected ten times or more. The chain combines TRBV21-1 with TRBJ2-7; the D call in the table, TRBD1, was not verified against the DNA. TRBV21-1 is marked as a pseudogene. CDR3 size: 13 residues. DNA for the CDR3: TGTGCCAGCAGTGACAGCCCTTCCTACGAGCAGTACTTC. Translated, it gives CASSDSPSYEQYF.

The chain employs TRBV6-5 and TRBJ2-5; D possibly corresponds to TRBD1 (6 bases). CDR1 and CDR2 (germline): MNHEY, SVGAGI. V gave up 10 bases and J gave up 4 bases, with 10 bases separating them. This CDR3 has 11 residues. CDR3 in amino acids: CAMGRGETQYF. CDR3 in DNA: TGTGCCATGGGCAGGGGAGAGACCCAGTACTTC.

The V and J genes are TRBV7-2 and TRBJ1-4; 10 nucleotides agree with TRBD1. The CDR3 has 14 amino acids. Germline CDR1 is SGHTA and CDR2 is FQGNSA. Losses at the gene ends were 3 bases for V and 7 bases for J; bases not matched to a gene: 2. The CDR3 bases are TGTGCCAGCAGCTTTGGACAGGGGGTTGAAAAACTGTTTTTT. Translating gives CASSFGQGVEKLFF.

A few counts support this clonotype. The chain has TRBV7-8 and TRBJ2-1, with D possibly TRBD2 on 5 matching bases. Germline V gives CDR1 SGHVS, CDR2 FQNEAQ. CDR3 length: 17 residues. V was cut by 2 bases and J by 5 bases, with 19 bases left in between. CDR3 nucleotide sequence: TGTGCCAGCAGCTTATATAGTAACAGAGGGTTAGACAATGAGCAGTTCTTC. Its protein is CASSLYSNRGLDNEQFF.

This clonotype was recorded many times. V usage is TRBV12-3 or TRBV12-4 and J usage is TRBJ2-1; D is undetermined. Between the trimmed V and J ends, which lost 0 bases and 6 bases, there was a span of 6 bases. This CDR3 is 13 amino acids long. CDR3 sequence: CASSLAVINEQFF. The CDR3 bases are TGTGCCAGCAGTTTAGCAGTGATCAATGAGCAGTTCTTC.